One sample yielded the 8 T cell receptor beta chains listed below, sequenced in a study of identical twins. TCRdb re-analysed the 5' RACE reads in MiXCR, keeping a single row per CDR3 protein. The sample holds 400,000 to 550,000 distinct CDR3 sequences, approximately 14% seen once. The same specimen was also included in a second study, on yellow fever vaccine responses in identical twins.

The sample consisted of CD4+ T cells sorted from blood. The source of these receptors is a woman aged 18-29 years in good health.

The genes are TRBV27 and TRBJ2-5, with 10 nucleotides matching TRBD1. Looked up from germline, CDR1 is MNHEY and CDR2 is SMNVEV (reference sequence). The CDR3 is 15 amino acids. Losses at the gene ends were 5 bases for V and 7 bases for J; bases not matched to a gene: 10. The DNA for the CDR3 is TGTGCCAGCAGTCCCGGGACAGGGGTCTTTGGGACCCAGTACTTC. Translation: CASSPGTGVFGTQYF.

The chain employs TRBV7-6 and TRBJ1-3; D is undetermined. This CDR3 comprises 15 residues. The V gene's germline CDR1 is SGHVS and CDR2 FNYEAQ. V lost 2 bases and J lost 8, with 16 bases in between. The CDR3 DNA follows: TGTGCCAGCAGCTTAATTGCAGGAGGCTCGGACACCATATATTTT. Translation: CASSLIAGGSDTIYF.

The chain couples TRBV3-1 to TRBJ1-2; tentatively, D is TRBD1 (6 bases). The CDR3 consists of 14 residues. Germline CDR1 reads LGHDT; CDR2 reads YNNKEL (reference sequence). The V and J ends lost 0 bases and 2 bases respectively, with 7 bases between them. In nucleotides, the CDR3 is TGTGCCAGCAGCCAAGATGGACAGAACTATGGCTACACCTTC. Its protein is CASSQDGQNYGYTF. Combining the CDR3 with reference TRBV3-1 and TRBJ1-2 gives the whole variable domain DTAVSQTPKYLVTQMGNDKSIKCEQNLGHDTMYWYKQDSKKFLKIMFSYNNKELIINETVPNRFSPKSPDKAHLNLHINSLELGDSAVYFCASSQDGQNYGYTFGSGTRLTVV.

The V and J genes are TRBV6-1 and TRBJ2-1; 8 nucleotides line up with TRBD2. CDR3 length equals 15 residues. V gave up 4 bases and J gave up 8 bases; unmatched junction bases: 10. Germline CDR1 and CDR2: MNHNS and SASEGT. CDR3 loop: CASSGLAIGRDEQFF. The CDR3 nucleotides are TGTGCCAGCAGTGGACTAGCGATTGGGCGCGATGAGCAGTTCTTC.

The V gene is TRBV5-1, the J gene TRBJ2-2, with D possibly being TRBD2 (5 bases). The V and J ends lost 2 bases and 5 bases respectively, with 13 bases between them. CDR3 length: 15 residues. CDR1 and CDR2 (germline): SGHRS, YFSETQ. CDR3 coding DNA: TGCGCCAGCAGCTTAAGAGGGAGAAATACCGGGGAGCTGTTTTTT. As protein: CASSLRGRNTGELFF. Full variable domain (rest looked up from reference TRBV5-1 and TRBJ2-2): KAGVTQTPRYLIKTRGQQVTLSCSPISGHRSVSWYQQTPGQGLQFLFEYFSETQRNKGNFPGRFSGRQFSNSRSEMNVSTLELGDSALYLCASSLRGRNTGELFFGEGSRLTVL.

The chain couples TRBV18 to TRBJ2-1; possible D gene TRBD1, 6 bases. The V gene's germline CDR1 is KGHSH and CDR2 LQKENI. This CDR3 spans 15 amino acids. Deletions cut 4 bases from V and 3 bases from J, with 13 bases between. The CDR3 is CASSQQGGSYNEQFF. In DNA form, the CDR3 reads TGTGCCAGCTCACAACAAGGGGGTAGCTACAATGAGCAGTTCTTC.

J is TRBJ2-7 and V is TRBV20-1; D not resolved. From germline, CDR1 is DFQATT and CDR2 SNEGSKA (reference sequence). V dropped 4 bases and J dropped 2 bases, with 9 bases sitting between them. The CDR3 sequence is 12 residues long. The CDR3 reads CSAIPGAYEQYF. As DNA, the CDR3 is TGCAGTGCTATCCCTGGAGCCTACGAGCAGTACTTC.

This rearrangement joins TRBV14 to TRBJ2-1; 12 bases line up with TRBD2. The CDR3 has 16 residues. Germline V lookup: CDR1 SGHDN, CDR2 FVKESK. The V segment lost 1 base and the J segment 4 bases; nucleotides outside the gene matches: 2. CDR3 sequence: CASSQGGLAGYNEQFF. The CDR3 region has the DNA TGTGCCAGCAGCCAAGGAGGACTAGCGGGGTACAATGAGCAGTTCTTC.